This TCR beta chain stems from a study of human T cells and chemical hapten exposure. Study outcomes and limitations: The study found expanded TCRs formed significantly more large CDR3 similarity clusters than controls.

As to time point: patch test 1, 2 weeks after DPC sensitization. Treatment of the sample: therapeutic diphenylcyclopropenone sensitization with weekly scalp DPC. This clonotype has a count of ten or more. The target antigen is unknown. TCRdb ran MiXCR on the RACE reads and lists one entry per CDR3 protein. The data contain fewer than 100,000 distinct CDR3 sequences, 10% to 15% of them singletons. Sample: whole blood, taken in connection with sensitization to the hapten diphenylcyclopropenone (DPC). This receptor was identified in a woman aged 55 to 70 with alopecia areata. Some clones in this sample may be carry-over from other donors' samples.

Here the CDR3 reads CASSLAGPSTEAFF. DNA of the CDR3: TGTGCCAGCAGCTTAGCGGGCCCCAGCACTGAAGCTTTCTTT. The rearrangement links TRBV11-2 to TRBJ1-1; no reliable D call. Trimming took 1 base from V and 4 from J, leaving 10 bases between them. This CDR3 has 14 residues. In germline, CDR1 is SGHAT, CDR2 FQNNGV.